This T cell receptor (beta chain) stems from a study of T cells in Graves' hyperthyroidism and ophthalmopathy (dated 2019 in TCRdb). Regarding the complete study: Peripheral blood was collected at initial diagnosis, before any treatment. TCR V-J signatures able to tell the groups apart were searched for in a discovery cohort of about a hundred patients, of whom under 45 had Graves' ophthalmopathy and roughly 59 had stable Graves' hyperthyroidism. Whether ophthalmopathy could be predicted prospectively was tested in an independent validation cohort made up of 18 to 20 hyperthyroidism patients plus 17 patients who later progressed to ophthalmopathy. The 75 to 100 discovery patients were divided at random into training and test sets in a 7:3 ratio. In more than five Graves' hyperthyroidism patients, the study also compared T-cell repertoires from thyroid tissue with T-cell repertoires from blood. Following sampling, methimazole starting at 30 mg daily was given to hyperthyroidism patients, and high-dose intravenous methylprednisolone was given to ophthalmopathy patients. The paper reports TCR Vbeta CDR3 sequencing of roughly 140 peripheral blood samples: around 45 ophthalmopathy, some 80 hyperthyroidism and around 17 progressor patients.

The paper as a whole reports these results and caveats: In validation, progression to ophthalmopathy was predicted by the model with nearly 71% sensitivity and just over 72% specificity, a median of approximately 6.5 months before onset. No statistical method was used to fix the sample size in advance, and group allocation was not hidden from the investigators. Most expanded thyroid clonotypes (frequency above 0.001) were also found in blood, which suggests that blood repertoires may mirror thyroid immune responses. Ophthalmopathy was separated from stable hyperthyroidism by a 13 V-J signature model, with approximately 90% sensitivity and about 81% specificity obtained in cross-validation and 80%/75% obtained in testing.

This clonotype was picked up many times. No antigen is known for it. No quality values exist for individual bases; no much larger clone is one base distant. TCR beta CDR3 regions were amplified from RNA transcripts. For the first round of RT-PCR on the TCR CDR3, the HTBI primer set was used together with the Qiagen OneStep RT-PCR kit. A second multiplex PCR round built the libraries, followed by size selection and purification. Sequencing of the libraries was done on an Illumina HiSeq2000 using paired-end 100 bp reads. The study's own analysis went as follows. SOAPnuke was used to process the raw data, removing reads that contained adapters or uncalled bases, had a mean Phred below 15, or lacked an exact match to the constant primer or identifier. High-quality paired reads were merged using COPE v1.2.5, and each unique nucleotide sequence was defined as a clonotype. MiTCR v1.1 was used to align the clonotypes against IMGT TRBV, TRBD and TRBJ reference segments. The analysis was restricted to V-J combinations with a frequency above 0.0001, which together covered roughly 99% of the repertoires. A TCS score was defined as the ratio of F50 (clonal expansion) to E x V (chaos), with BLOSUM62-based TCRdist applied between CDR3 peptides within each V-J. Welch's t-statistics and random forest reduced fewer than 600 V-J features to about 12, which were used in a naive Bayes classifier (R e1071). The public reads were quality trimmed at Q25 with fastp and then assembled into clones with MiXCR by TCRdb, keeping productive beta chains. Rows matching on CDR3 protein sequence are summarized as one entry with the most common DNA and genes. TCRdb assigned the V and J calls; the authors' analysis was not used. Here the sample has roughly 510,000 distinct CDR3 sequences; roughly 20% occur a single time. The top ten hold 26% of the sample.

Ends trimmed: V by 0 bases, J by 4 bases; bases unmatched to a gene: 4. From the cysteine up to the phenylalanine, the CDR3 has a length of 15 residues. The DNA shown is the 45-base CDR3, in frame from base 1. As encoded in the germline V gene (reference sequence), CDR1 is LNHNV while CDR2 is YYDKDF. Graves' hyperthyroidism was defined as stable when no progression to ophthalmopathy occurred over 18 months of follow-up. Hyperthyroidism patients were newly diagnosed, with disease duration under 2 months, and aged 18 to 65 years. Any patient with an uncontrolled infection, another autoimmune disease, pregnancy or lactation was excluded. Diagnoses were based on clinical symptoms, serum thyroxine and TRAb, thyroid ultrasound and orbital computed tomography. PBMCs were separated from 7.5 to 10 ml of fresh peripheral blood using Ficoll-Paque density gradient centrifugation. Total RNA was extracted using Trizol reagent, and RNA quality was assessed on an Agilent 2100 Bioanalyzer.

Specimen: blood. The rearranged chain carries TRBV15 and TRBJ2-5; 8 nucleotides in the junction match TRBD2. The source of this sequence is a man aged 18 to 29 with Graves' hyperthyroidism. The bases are TGTGCCACCAGCAGAGATCCAGGGACTAGAGAGACCCAGTACTTC. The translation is CATSRDPGTRETQYF.